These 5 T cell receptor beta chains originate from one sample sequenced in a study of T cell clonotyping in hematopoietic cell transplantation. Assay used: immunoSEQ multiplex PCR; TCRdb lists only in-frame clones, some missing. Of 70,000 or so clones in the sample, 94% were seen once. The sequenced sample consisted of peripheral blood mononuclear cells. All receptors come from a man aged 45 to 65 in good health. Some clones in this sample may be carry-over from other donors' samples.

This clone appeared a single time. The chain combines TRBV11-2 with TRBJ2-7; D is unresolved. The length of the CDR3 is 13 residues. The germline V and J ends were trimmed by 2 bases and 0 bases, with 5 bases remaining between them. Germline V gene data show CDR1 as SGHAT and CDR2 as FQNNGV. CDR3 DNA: TGTGCCAGCAGCTTACCCGTCTCCTACGAGCAGTACTTC. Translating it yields CASSLPVSYEQYF.

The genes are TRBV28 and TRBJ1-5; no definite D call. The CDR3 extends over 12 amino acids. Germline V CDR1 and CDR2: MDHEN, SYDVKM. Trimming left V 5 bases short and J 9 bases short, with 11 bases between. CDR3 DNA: TGTGCCAGCAGTCCCCACTCCACGCCCCAGCATTTT. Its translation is CASSPHSTPQHF.

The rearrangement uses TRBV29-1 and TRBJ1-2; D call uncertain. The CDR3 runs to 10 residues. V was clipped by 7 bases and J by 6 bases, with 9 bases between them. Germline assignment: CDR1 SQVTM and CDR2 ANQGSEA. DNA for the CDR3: TGCAGCGCCTTTATCGATGGCTACACCTTC. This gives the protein CSAFIDGYTF.

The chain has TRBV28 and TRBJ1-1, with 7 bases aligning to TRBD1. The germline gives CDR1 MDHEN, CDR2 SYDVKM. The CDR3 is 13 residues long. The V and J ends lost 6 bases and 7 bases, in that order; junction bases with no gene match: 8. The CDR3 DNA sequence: TGTGCCAGCAGCCAACCGACAGGGAATGAAGCTTTCTTT. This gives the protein CASSQPTGNEAFF.

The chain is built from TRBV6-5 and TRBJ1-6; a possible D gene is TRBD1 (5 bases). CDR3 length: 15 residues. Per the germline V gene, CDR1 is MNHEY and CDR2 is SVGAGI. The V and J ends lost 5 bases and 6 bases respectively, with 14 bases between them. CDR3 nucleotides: TGTGCCAGCAGTCCCTTGGACACCATTAATTCACCCCTCCACTTT. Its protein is CASSPLDTINSPLHF.